One and the same sample provided the 28 T cell receptor beta chains below, sequenced in a study of blood T cell repertoires in COVID-19. The data were produced by immunoSEQ multiplex PCR, yet TCRdb's version contains in-frame clones alone and is incomplete. The data contain some 400,000 clones, around 86% of them singletons. The sample comprised peripheral blood. The receptors derive from a human donor in a cohort sampled during active COVID-19.

The V and J genes are TRBV7-2 and TRBJ1-2; no definite D call. In germline, CDR1 is SGHTA, CDR2 FQGNSA. CDR3 length: 12 amino acids. V lost 4 bases to trimming and J lost 2 bases, with 5 bases between them. CDR3 nucleotides: TGTGCCAGCAGCTCAGGCAACTATGGCTACACCTTC. This gives the protein CASSSGNYGYTF.

The chain links TRBV4-2 to TRBJ2-7; possibly TRBD1 for D (6 bases). Trimming stripped 2 bases from V and 2 bases from J, with 13 bases between. From germline, CDR1 is LGHNA and CDR2 YNFKEQ. CDR3 length: 15 residues. This CDR3 is CASSQYAGVTYEQYF. The CDR3 region has the DNA TGTGCCAGCAGCCAATACGCAGGGGTAACCTACGAGCAGTACTTC.

V usage is TRBV5-1 and J usage is TRBJ1-1; no reliable D call. The V gene lost 4 bases and the J gene lost 4 bases, with 17 bases spanning the gap. Germline loops: CDR1 SGHRS, CDR2 YFSETQ. The length of the CDR3 is 15 residues. This chain's CDR3 is CASSPGVAGSTEAFF. The DNA for the CDR3 is TGCGCCAGCAGCCCCGGGGTGGCGGGGAGCACTGAAGCTTTCTTT.

The V gene is TRBV6-6, the J gene TRBJ1-2, with 11 bases aligning to TRBD1. CDR1 is MNHNY and CDR2 is SVGAGI in the germline V gene (reference sequence). The CDR3 runs to 15 residues. V lost 9 bases to trimming and J lost 4 bases; unmatched junction nucleotides: 10. The CDR3 DNA follows: TGTGCCAGTGGACAGGGGGCGGATAACCTCTATGGCTACACCTTC. Translating it yields CASGQGADNLYGYTF.

Worth noting for this clone: A junction boundary mismatches the germline segment, possibly from a read error. The V and J genes are TRBV7-7 and TRBJ2-3; 11 nucleotides line up with TRBD1. The germline V gene has CDR1 SSHAT and CDR2 FNYEAQ (reference sequence). The CDR3 covers 16 residues. The CDR3 DNA is TGTGCTAGCAGCCCGGGGGACAGGGGGGGTACAGATACGCAGTATTTT. Its translation: CASSPGDRGGTDTQYF.

The chain carries TRBV19 and TRBJ2-1; maybe TRBD2 (5 bases). CDR1 LNHDA and CDR2 SQIVND come from the germline V gene (reference sequence). This CDR3 has 13 amino acids. V lost 5 bases and J lost 1, with 6 bases in between. The CDR3 here is CASSSGSYNEQFF. The CDR3 nucleotides read TGTGCCAGTAGTTCGGGGTCCTACAATGAGCAGTTCTTC.

The rearrangement links TRBV28 to TRBJ2-5, with D possibly being TRBD1 (6 bases). The length of the CDR3 is 15 residues. V lost 6 bases and J lost 5, with 19 bases in between. Germline values: CDR1 MDHEN, CDR2 SYDVKM. The CDR3 DNA reads as TGTGCCAGCAGCTCCCCTACAGGGTTAGGTGAGACCCAGTACTTC. It is translated as CASSSPTGLGETQYF.

V is TRBV28 and J is TRBJ2-1; D perhaps matches TRBD1 (6 bases). Germline assignment: CDR1 MDHEN and CDR2 SYDVKM. CDR3 length: 17 amino acids. V lost 3 bases, J lost 0 bases, and 15 bases lay in between. CDR3 protein: CASSLGQTGLSYNEQFF. For the CDR3, the DNA is TGTGCCAGCAGTTTGGGCCAGACAGGACTCTCCTACAATGAGCAGTTCTTC.

The CDR3 spells CASRPSGRFTDTQYF. The DNA of the CDR3 is TGCGCCAGCAGACCTAGCGGGAGGTTCACAGATACGCAGTATTTT. The rearrangement joins TRBV10-2 to TRBJ2-3; 11 nucleotides match TRBD2. The germline V gene has CDR1 WSHSY and CDR2 SAAADI. CDR3 length: 15 residues. V lost 6 bases, J lost 2 bases, and 4 bases stayed unmatched.

The rearrangement uses TRBV24-1 and TRBJ2-1; D is perhaps TRBD2 (6 bases). CDR3 length: 13 residues. V was pared by 3 bases and J by 10 bases, with 12 bases between. Germline CDR1 is KGHDR and CDR2 is SFDVKD. CDR3 region: CATSDGPREEQFF. CDR3 DNA: TGTGCCACCAGTGATGGTCCTCGGGAGGAGCAGTTCTTC.

V and J are TRBV4-2 and TRBJ1-2; the match to TRBD1 covers 10 bases. CDR1 and CDR2 (germline): LGHNA, YNFKEQ. This CDR3 is 14 amino acids long. V lost 1 base and J lost 4; bases outside the gene matches: 0. For the CDR3, the DNA is TGTGCCAGCAGCCAAGGGACAGGGGGCTATGGCTACACCTTC. Its translation: CASSQGTGGYGYTF.

This chain links TRBV6-2 or TRBV6-3 with TRBJ1-2; TRBD1 is a possible D gene (5 bases). The CDR3 covers 13 residues. Trimming took off 2 bases at V and 5 bases at J, with 9 bases between the two ends. Germline V CDR1 and CDR2: MNHEY, SVGEGT. DNA of the CDR3: TGTGCCAGCAGTTACGCGGCAGGGTATGGCTACACCTTC. Translating gives CASSYAAGYGYTF.

The V gene is TRBV28, the J gene TRBJ1-2, with TRBD1 identical over 8 bases. Trimming took 5 bases from V and 8 from J; bases not matched to a gene: 13. CDR3 length: 15 amino acids. CDR1 and CDR2 (germline): MDHEN, SYDVKM. The CDR3 is CASSMTGTGSQGYTF. The CDR3 DNA reads as TGTGCCAGCAGTATGACCGGGACAGGAAGCCAAGGCTACACCTTC.

The chain joins TRBV5-6 to TRBJ1-2; 8 bases line up with TRBD1. CDR1 is SGHDT, CDR2 YYEEEE, per germline. The V gene end was trimmed by 5 bases and the J gene end by 1 base; junction bases not matched to a gene: 4. The CDR3 runs to 14 residues. For the CDR3, the DNA is TGTGCCAGCAGAAGGACAGGGAATAACTATGGCTACACCTTC. Residues: CASRRTGNNYGYTF.

The V gene is TRBV30, the J gene TRBJ2-3; 7 nucleotides align to TRBD2. This CDR3 spans 19 amino acids. The junction had 20 bases not matched to a gene; V was cut back by 3 bases and J by 2 bases. Per germline, CDR1 GTSNPN and CDR2 SVGIG (reference sequence). The CDR3 loop reads CAWSPSSQWGGSITDTQYF. In nucleotides, the CDR3 is TGTGCCTGGAGCCCCTCTAGTCAATGGGGGGGGAGTATCACAGATACGCAGTATTTT.

This clone showed up just once. The chain joins TRBV3-1 (or the pseudogene TRBV3-2) to TRBJ2-4; 8 positions agree with TRBD1. After removal of 5 bases from V and 5 bases from J, the junction contained 5 bases not matched to a gene. Germline-derived CDR1 and CDR2 are LGHDT and YNNKEL (reference sequence). The CDR3 is made up of 14 amino acids. The CDR3: CASSYWTGQNIQYF. Here the CDR3 DNA reads TGTGCCAGCAGCTATTGGACAGGGCAAAACATTCAGTACTTC.

The genes are TRBV13 and TRBJ2-1; 9 bases agree with TRBD2. V lost 6 bases to trimming and J lost 9 bases; unmatched junction nucleotides: 9. Germline V gives CDR1 PRHDT, CDR2 FYEKMQ (reference sequence). CDR3 size: 14 residues. The CDR3: CASRRGGARGEQFF. CDR3 DNA sequence: TGTGCCAGCAGACGCGGGGGGGCGAGGGGTGAGCAGTTCTTC.

J is TRBJ2-1 and V is TRBV18, with TRBD1 matching over 10 bases. With V trimmed by 3 bases and J by 9 bases, 11 bases remained unmatched. The CDR3 length is 16 residues. Germline loops: CDR1 KGHSH, CDR2 LQKENI. CDR3 residues: CASSPSGGTGVGEQFF. In nucleotides, the CDR3 is TGTGCCAGCTCACCCTCGGGCGGGACAGGGGTCGGTGAGCAGTTCTTC. The variable domain in full, with the rest retrieved from reference TRBV18 and TRBJ2-1, is NAGVMQNPRHLVRRRGQEARLRCSPMKGHSHVYWYRQLPEEGLKFMVYLQKENIIDESGMPKERFSAEFPKEGPSILRIQQVVRGDSAAYFCASSPSGGTGVGEQFFGPGTRLTVL.

The genes are TRBV13 and TRBJ2-1; TRBD2 matches 7 bases. Germline values: CDR1 PRHDT, CDR2 FYEKMQ (reference sequence). The CDR3 contains 13 residues. Trimming cost V 3 bases and J 8 bases; bases outside gene matches: 4. The CDR3 DNA follows: TGTGCCAGCAGCTTGGGAGGGGTCGATGAGCAGTTCTTC. Translating gives CASSLGGVDEQFF.

The CDR3 DNA reads TGTGCCAGTAGTCCCGGACAGCTAGTAGGCGAGCAGTACTTC. The encoded protein is CASSPGQLVGEQYF. The rearrangement uses TRBV19 and TRBJ2-7; tentatively, D is TRBD1 (6 bases). This CDR3 has 14 residues. CDR1 and CDR2 from the germline V gene are LNHDA and SQIVND (reference sequence). V lost 5 bases and J lost 6, with 17 bases in between. The full variable domain, rest sourced from reference TRBV19 and TRBJ2-7, is DGGITQSPKYLFRKEGQNVTLSCEQNLNHDAMYWYRQDPGQGLRLIYYSQIVNDFQKGDIAEGYSVSREKKESFPLTVTSAQKNPTAFYLCASSPGQLVGEQYFGPGTRLTVT.

This clone was picked up many times. This sequence joins TRBV3-1 (or the pseudogene TRBV3-2) and TRBJ2-5; TRBD2 aligns across 7 bases. The germline CDR1 and CDR2 sequences are LGHDT and YNNKEL (reference sequence). V lost 3 bases to trimming and J lost 4 bases; unmatched junction nucleotides: 11. The CDR3 is made up of 16 amino acids. CDR3 sequence: CASSHSLRELTETQYF. The CDR3 coding sequence is TGTGCCAGCAGCCATTCTCTGCGGGAGCTTACAGAGACCCAGTACTTC.

V gene TRBV5-4 combines with J gene TRBJ2-5, with D possibly matching TRBD1 (6 bases). This CDR3 is built from 14 residues. The germline V and J ends were trimmed by 4 bases and 5 bases, with 15 bases remaining between them. Germline CDR1 reads SGHNT; CDR2 reads YYREEE (reference sequence). The DNA for the CDR3 is TGTGCCAGCAGCATAGACACCCAGGGGGAGACCCAGTACTTC. It translates to CASSIDTQGETQYF. Supplemented by reference TRBV5-4 and TRBJ2-5, the full variable domain reads ETGVTQSPTHLIKTRGQQVTLRCSSQSGHNTVSWYQQALGQGPQFIFQYYREEENGRGNFPPRFSGLQFPNYSSELNVNALELDDSALYLCASSIDTQGETQYFGPGTRLLVL.

This chain links TRBV28 with TRBJ2-1; 8 bases line up with TRBD2. V trimming: 4 bases; J trimming: 7 bases; junction bases outside the gene matches: 9. Germline V lookup: CDR1 MDHEN, CDR2 SYDVKM. This CDR3 has 15 amino acids. The CDR3 here is CASSSGTRKGNEQFF. CDR3 bases: TGTGCCAGCAGTTCCGGGACTAGGAAGGGGAATGAGCAGTTCTTC.

The chain carries TRBV10-3 and TRBJ2-5, with 7 bases fitting TRBD1. V lost 4 bases, J lost 1 base, and 6 bases stayed unmatched. This CDR3 comprises 15 residues. Germline CDR1 and CDR2: ENHRY and SYGVKD. CDR3 coding DNA: TGTGCCATCAGTGGCCCAGGGACAGCCCAAGAGACCCAGTACTTC. Residues: CAISGPGTAQETQYF.

This chain connects TRBV11-2 to TRBJ1-4, with TRBD1 matching 7 bases. The CDR3 consists of 12 residues. The germline V gene encodes CDR1 SGHAT and CDR2 FQNNGV. The V and J ends lost 1 base and 13 bases, in that order; junction bases with no gene match: 3. The CDR3 coding sequence is TGTGCCAGCAGCTTAGGACAGGGAAGACTGTTTTTT. It encodes CASSLGQGRLFF.

The V gene is TRBV5-6, the J gene TRBJ1-1, with D possibly TRBD1 on 6 matching bases. The V and J ends lost 4 bases and 11 bases respectively, with 21 bases between them. CDR1 SGHDT and CDR2 YYEEEE come from the germline V gene. The CDR3 has 14 amino acids. CDR3 bases: TGTGCCAGCAGCCTGGGCGGGGGCCGAGGAGGTGCTTTCTTT. This gives the protein CASSLGGGRGGAFF.

V is TRBV19 and J is TRBJ2-4; TRBD1 agrees at 10 bases. The V and J ends lost 4 bases and 4 bases, in that order; junction bases with no gene match: 1. This CDR3 spans 14 amino acids. CDR1 is LNHDA and CDR2 is SQIVND in the germline V gene (reference sequence). The CDR3 bases are TGTGCCAGTAGTAGACAGGGGGCGAAAAACATTCAGTACTTC. Its translation is CASSRQGAKNIQYF.

In DNA, the CDR3 is TGTGCCAGCAGTTATCAGGGCTACGAGCAGTACTTC. Protein sequence: CASSYQGYEQYF. The rearrangement links TRBV28 to TRBJ2-7; possibly TRBD1 for D (5 bases). Trimming cost V 4 bases and J 3 bases, with 7 bases left between them. CDR3 size: 12 residues. In germline, CDR1 is MDHEN, CDR2 SYDVKM. Drawing the rest from reference TRBV28 and TRBJ2-7, the complete variable domain is DVKVTQSSRYLVKRTGEKVFLECVQDMDHENMFWYRQDPGLGLRLIYFSYDVKMKEKGDIPEGYSVSREKKERFSLILESASTNQTSMYLCASSYQGYEQYFGPGTRLTVT.